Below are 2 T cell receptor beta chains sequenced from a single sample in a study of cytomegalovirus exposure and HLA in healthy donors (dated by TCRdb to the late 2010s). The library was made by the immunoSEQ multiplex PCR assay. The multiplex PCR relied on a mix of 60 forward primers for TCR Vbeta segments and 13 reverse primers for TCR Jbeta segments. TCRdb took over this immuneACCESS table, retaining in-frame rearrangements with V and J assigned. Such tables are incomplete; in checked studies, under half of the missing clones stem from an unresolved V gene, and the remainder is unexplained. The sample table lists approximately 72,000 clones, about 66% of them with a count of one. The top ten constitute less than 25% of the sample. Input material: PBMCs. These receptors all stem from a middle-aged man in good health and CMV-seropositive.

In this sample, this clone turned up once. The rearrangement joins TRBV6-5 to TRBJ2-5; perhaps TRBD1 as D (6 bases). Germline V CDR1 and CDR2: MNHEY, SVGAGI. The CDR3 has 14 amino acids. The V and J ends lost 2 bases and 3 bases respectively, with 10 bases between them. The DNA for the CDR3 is TGTGCCAGCAGTTACCTACAGGGCGAAGAGACCCAGTACTTC. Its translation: CASSYLQGEETQYF.

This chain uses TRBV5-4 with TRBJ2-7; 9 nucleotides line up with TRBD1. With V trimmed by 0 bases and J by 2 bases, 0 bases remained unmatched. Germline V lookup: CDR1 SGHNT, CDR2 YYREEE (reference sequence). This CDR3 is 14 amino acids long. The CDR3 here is CASSLDRGPYEQYF. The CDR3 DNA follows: TGTGCCAGCAGCTTGGACAGGGGGCCCTACGAGCAGTACTTC.